One T cell receptor beta chain is described in this entry. Its cognate antigen is unknown. The PCR had 60 Vbeta and 13 Jbeta primers. As originally analysed: A later analysis tallied roughly 77 million unique TCR beta chains, around 11 million of them shared. TCRdb's copy holds only in-frame clones and misses some; the assay was immunoSEQ multiplex PCR. The D gene and trimming were derived from the DNA, and the V and J assignments and clone size from that table. The sample lists 120,000 or so clones; about 71% were seen once. The sample originates from a study of cytomegalovirus exposure and HLA in healthy donors. Whole-study findings and limits: It was about 180 TCR beta chains that were listed as cytomegalovirus-associated. A later analysis found common viral pathogens apparently linked to several of the most significant clusters. TCR beta chains associated with HLA were, in a later analysis, more clonally expanded than equally common others.

The CDR3 is 15 amino acids. V lost 5 bases, J lost 2 bases, and 5 bases stayed unmatched. In germline, CDR1 is SGHTA, CDR2 FQGNSA. Sequencing was performed on PBMCs. The clonotype originates from a woman aged 45 to 65 in good health and CMV-seronegative. The genes are TRBV7-2 and TRBJ2-1; the match to TRBD2 covers 8 bases. The CDR3 bases are TGTGCCAGCAGCCGTAGCGGGACTCCCTACAATGAGCAGTTCTTC. This sequence encodes CASSRSGTPYNEQFF.